This T cell receptor beta chain was recovered during a study of CXCR3-negative and CXCR3-positive naive CD8 T cells. Study-wide background: Each library gave roughly 1.5 +/- 0.3 million of approximately 130 million TRB reads.

Study outcomes and limitations: Hydrophobicity of TRB CDR3s was greater in CXCR3-positive naive cells than in CXCR3-negative naive cells.

The CDR3 covers 16 residues. With regard to this clonotype: What it recognizes is unknown.

TRB cDNA libraries were made by UMI-labeled 5' RACE. TCRdb reworked the 5' RACE reads into one entry per CDR3 protein, no DNA. Its table lists approximately 62,000 distinct CDR3 sequences. The chain combines TRBV12-3 or TRBV12-4 with TRBJ2-3; TCRdb outputs TRBD1, but without DNA this stays unchecked. The TCR originated in a human donor in good health. Some clones in this sample may be carry-over from other donors' samples. The material sequenced was naive CXCR3- CD8+ T cells from blood. Subset meaning: CD45RO-CCR7+CD27+CD95- naive CD8+ T cells lacking CXCR3 (TNR3-). The CDR3 protein is CASRPRDRGITDTQYF.